This paragraph reports one T cell receptor beta chain. The data originate from a study of identifying expanded T cells in peripheral blood. CDR1 is SGHTA, CDR2 FQGNSA, per germline. The CDR3 runs to 17 residues. V lost 0 bases, J lost 0 bases, and 2 bases stayed unmatched. TCRdb's table, derived via immunoSEQ multiplex PCR, lists solely in-frame clones and lacks some. The sample has roughly 56,000 clones, about 85% seen once. The material sequenced was blood. The V and J genes are TRBV7-2 and TRBJ2-2; 9 bases are shared with TRBD2. The source is a person aged 18 to 69 in good health. The CDR3, as DNA: TGTGCCAGCAGCTTAGCCCCTAGCGGGACGAACACCGGGGAGCTGTTTTTT. Residues: CASSLAPSGTNTGELFF.